The present TCR beta chain was sequenced within a study of cytomegalovirus exposure and HLA in healthy donors. Whole-study results and caveats: There were several of the most significant clusters that appeared linked to common viral pathogens in a later analysis. Later findings reportedly placed an Asian-associated ancestry cluster below the approximately 620-donor mean for N-insertions.

Trimming removed 4 bases from V and 6 bases from J; junction bases left unmatched: 8. The germline V gene encodes CDR1 SGHRS and CDR2 YFSETQ. This CDR3 comprises 15 residues. In the case of this clone: Its antigen is as yet unknown.

A multiplex PCR was run with 60 Vbeta primers and 13 Jbeta primers. Produced via immunoSEQ multiplex PCR; TCRdb's table is partial and in-frame only. The sample shows around 120,000 clones, 74% of them seen only once. Sequenced material: PBMCs. The TCR was taken from a man aged 45-65 years in good health and CMV-seropositive. The V gene is TRBV5-1, the J gene TRBJ2-1; TRBD1 agrees at 9 bases. CDR3 DNA: TGCGCCAGCAGCCCAAATCCGGGACAGGGCAATGAGCAGTTCTTC. The encoded protein is CASSPNPGQGNEQFF.